The clone carrying this T cell receptor beta chain was seen a few times. Researchers made TCR beta libraries by using iRepertoire HTBI primers and running Arm-PCR on CDR3 regions. One entry per CDR3 protein results from TCRdb running MiXCR on the multiplex PCR reads. The sample lists some 600,000 distinct CDR3 sequences, around 16% seen once, with around 13% in the top ten. The sample is drawn from a study of regulatory T cells in long-lasting Graves disease. The time point here: newly diagnosed GD, antithyroid drugs for less than 3 months. With RNA extracted from PBMCs as input, the TCR library was made. Each of the patients was recruited from an endocrinology department situated in Xi'an, China. The CDR3 runs 16 residues. The ends were cut back, 2 bases at V and 2 bases at J, with 16 bases in the middle. From germline, CDR1 is DFQATT and CDR2 SNEGSKA (reference sequence). This sample also appeared in a second study, on T cells in Graves' hyperthyroidism and ophthalmopathy.

Sequenced material: peripheral blood mononuclear cells (PBMCs), taken at new diagnosis, from a patient treated with antithyroid drugs. The chain employs TRBV20-1 and TRBJ1-5; the D is unclear. The TCR comes from a man aged 18 to 30 with Graves disease. CDR3 nucleotides: TGCAGTGCTAGACACGTCCGACATTCCGGCAATCAGCCCCAGCATTTT. Protein: CSARHVRHSGNQPQHF.